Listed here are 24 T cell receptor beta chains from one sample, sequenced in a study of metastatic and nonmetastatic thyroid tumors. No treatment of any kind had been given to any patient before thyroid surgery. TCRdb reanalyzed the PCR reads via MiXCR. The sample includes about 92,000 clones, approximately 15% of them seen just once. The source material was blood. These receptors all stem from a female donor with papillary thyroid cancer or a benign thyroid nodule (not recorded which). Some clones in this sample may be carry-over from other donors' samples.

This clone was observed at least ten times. Written as DNA, the CDR3 is TGTGCCAGCAGCCCCCGGACCCTCGGCCCCGACACCGGGGAGCTGTTTTTT. It encodes CASSPRTLGPDTGELFF. V and J are TRBV13 and TRBJ2-2, with D uncertain. This CDR3 is 17 amino acids long. Trimming removed 5 bases at V and 3 bases at J, with 19 bases between. Germline CDR1 reads PRHDT; CDR2 reads FYEKMQ (reference sequence).

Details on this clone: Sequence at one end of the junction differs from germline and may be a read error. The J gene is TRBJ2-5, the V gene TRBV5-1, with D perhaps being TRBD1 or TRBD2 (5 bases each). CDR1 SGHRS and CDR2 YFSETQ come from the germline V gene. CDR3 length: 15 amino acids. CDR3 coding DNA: TGCGCTTGCCGGGGCGGAGGCGGGCCCCAAGAGACCAAGTACTTC. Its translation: CACRGGGGPQETKYF.

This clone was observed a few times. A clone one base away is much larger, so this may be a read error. The CDR3 is CRAEDGFGAEAFF. The DNA of the CDR3 is TGCAGGGCTGAGGACGGTTTCGGCGCTGAAGCTTTCTTT. The rearrangement joins TRBV29-1 to TRBJ1-1; no clear D. Germline V CDR1 and CDR2: SQVTM, ANQGSEA. The CDR3 has 13 residues.

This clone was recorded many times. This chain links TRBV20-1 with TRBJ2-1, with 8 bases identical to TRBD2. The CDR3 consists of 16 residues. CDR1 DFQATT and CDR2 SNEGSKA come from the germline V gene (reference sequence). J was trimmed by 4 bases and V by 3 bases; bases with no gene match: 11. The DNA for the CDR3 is TGCAGTGCTAGCGAACCCGCCGGGACTAGATACAATGAGCAGTTCTTC. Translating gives CSASEPAGTRYNEQFF.

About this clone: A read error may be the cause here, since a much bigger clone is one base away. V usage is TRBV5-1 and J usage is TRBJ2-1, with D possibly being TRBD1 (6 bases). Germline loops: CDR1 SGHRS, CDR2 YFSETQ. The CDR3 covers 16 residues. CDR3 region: CASSLGLQGHYNDQFF. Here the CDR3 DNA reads TGCGCCAGCAGCTTGGGGTTACAGGGACACTACAATGACCAGTTCTTC.

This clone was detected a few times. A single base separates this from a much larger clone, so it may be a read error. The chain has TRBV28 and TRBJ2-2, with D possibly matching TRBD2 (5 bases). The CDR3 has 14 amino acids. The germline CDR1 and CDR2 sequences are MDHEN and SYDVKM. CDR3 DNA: TGTGCCTCCCGACGGATACTGAACACCGGGGAGATGTTTTTT. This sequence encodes CASRRILNTGEMFF.

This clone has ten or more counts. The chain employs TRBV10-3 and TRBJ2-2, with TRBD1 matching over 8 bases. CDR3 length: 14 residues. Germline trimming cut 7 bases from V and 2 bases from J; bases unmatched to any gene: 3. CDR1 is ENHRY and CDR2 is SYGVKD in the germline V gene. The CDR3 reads CAIKGQANTGELFF. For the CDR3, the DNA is TGTGCCATCAAGGGACAGGCAAACACCGGGGAGCTGTTTTTT.

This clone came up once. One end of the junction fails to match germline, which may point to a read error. Here the CDR3 DNA reads TGTGCCAGCAGTCCCCTAGGATCCCAACAGGCCACCAACACAGATAAGCAGTATTTT. Protein: CASSPLGSQQATNTDKQYF. The chain couples TRBV6-2 or TRBV6-3 to TRBJ2-3; tentatively, D is TRBD1 (5 bases). Germline CDR1 MNHEY, CDR2 SVGEGT. CDR3 length: 19 residues.

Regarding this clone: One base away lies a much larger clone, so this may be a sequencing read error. This CDR3 is CASSQVCVPLAGANEQFF. The CDR3, as DNA: TGTGCCAGCAGCCAAGTTTGTGTCCCTCTAGCGGGGGCGAATGAGCAGTTCTTC. The chain uses TRBV3-1 and TRBJ2-1; 10 bases fit TRBD2. The CDR3 spans 18 residues. CDR1 and CDR2 from the germline V gene are LGHDT and YNNKEL (reference sequence). After removal of 1 base from V and 7 bases from J, the junction contained 13 bases not matched to a gene.

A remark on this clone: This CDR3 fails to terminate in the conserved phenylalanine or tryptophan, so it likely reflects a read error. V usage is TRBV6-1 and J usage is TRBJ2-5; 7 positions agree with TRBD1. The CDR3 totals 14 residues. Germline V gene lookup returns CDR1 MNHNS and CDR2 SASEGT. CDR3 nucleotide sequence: TGTGCCAGCAGGGGAAGAGGGGGCGAAGAGACTCAGTACTTG. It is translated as CASRGRGGEETQYL.

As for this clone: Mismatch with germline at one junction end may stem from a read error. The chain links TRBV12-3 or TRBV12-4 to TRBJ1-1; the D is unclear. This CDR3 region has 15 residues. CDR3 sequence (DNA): TGTGACAGCAGTCCGCGCGAGGGAGCGGACACTGAAGCTTTCTTT. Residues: CDSSPREGADTEAFF.

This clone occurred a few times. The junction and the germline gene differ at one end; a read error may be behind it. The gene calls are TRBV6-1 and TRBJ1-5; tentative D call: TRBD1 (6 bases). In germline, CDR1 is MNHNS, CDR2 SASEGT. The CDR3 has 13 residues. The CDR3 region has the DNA TGTGCCAGCTCCGCGGAGGGGGATCGGCCCCGGCATTTT. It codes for CASSAEGDRPRHF.

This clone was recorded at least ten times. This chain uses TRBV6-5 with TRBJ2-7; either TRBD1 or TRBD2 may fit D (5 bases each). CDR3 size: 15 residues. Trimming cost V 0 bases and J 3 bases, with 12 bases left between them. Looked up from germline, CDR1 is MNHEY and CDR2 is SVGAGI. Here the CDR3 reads CASSYSGDRDYEQYF. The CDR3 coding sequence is TGTGCCAGCAGTTACTCGGGAGACAGAGACTACGAGCAGTACTTC.

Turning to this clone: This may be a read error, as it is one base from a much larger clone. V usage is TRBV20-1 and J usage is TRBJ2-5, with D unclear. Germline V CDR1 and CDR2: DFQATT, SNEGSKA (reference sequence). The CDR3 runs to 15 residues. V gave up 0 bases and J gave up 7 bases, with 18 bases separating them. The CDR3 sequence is CSARDGCSLMGTQYF. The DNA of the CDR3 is TGCAGTGCTAGAGATGGTTGCAGCTTAATGGGGACCCAGTACTTC.

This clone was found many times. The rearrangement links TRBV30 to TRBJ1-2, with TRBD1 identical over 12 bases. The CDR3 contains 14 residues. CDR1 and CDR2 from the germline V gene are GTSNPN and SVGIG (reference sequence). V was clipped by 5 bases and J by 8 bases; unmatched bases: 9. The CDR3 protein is CAWGGQGAPKGYTF. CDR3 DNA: TGTGCCTGGGGGGGACAGGGGGCGCCTAAAGGCTACACCTTC. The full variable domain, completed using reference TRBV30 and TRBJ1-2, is SQTIHQWPATLVQPVGSPLSLECTVEGTSNPNLYWYRQAAGRGLQLLFYSVGIGQISSEVPQNLSASRPQDRQFILSSKKLLLSDSGFYLCAWGGQGAPKGYTFGSGTRLTVV.

In DNA form, the CDR3 reads TGTGCCAGCAGTTACTCGACAGGTGTTATATATGGCTACACCTTC. This translates into CASSYSTGVIYGYTF. V is TRBV6-5 and J is TRBJ1-2; tentatively, D is TRBD1 (6 bases). Trimming took off 0 bases at V and 5 bases at J, with 13 bases between the two ends. This CDR3 has 15 amino acids. In germline, CDR1 is MNHEY, CDR2 SVGAGI.

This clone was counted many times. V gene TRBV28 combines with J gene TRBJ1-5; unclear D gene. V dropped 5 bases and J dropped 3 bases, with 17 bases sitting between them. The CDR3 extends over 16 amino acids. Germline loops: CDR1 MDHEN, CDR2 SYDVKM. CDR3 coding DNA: TGTGCCAGCAGTCCCTTGGGCAGAAACCCCAATCAGCCCCAGCATTTT. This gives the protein CASSPLGRNPNQPQHF.

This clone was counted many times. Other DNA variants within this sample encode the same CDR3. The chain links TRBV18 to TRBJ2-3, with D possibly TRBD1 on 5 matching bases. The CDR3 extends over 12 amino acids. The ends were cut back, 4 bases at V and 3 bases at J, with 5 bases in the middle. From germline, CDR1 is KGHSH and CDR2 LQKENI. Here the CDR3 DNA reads TGTGCCAGCTCACGACAGACAGATACGCAGTATTTT. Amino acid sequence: CASSRQTDTQYF.

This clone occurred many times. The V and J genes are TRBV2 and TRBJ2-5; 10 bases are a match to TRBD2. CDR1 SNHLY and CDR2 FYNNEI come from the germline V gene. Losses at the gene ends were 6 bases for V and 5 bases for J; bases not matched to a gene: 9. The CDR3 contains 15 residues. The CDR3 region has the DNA TGTGCCAGCAGCTCTCAGCGGGGGGGTTTGGAGACCCAGTACTTC. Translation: CASSSQRGGLETQYF.

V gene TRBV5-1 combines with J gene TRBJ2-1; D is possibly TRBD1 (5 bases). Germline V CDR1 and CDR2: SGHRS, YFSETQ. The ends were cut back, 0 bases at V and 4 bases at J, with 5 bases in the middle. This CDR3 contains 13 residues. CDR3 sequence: CASSLGQYNEQFF. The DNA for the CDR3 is TGCGCCAGCAGCTTGGGACAGTACAATGAGCAGTTCTTC.

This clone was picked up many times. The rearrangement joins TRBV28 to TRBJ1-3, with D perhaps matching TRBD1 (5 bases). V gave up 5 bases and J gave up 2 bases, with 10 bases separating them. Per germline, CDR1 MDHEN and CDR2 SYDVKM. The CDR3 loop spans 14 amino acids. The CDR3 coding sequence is TGTGCCAGCAGTACAGGAACCCCTGGAAACACCATATATTTT. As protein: CASSTGTPGNTIYF.

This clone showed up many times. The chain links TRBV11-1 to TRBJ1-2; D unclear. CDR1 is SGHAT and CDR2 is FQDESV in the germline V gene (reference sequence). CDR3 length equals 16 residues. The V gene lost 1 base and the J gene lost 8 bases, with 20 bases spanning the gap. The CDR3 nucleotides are TGTGCCAGCAGCTTAGGGCCAAGGAACCTACTATGGGGCTACACCTTC. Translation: CASSLGPRNLLWGYTF.

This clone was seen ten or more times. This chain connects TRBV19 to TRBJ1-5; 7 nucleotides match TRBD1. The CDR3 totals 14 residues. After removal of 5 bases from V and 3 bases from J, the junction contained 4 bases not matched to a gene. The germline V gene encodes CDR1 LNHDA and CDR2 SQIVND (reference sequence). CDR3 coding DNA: TGTGCCAGTAGTTCGGACAGGTTCAATCAGCCCCAGCATTTT. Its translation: CASSSDRFNQPQHF. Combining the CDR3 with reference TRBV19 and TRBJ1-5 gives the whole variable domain DGGITQSPKYLFRKEGQNVTLSCEQNLNHDAMYWYRQDPGQGLRLIYYSQIVNDFQKGDIAEGYSVSREKKESFPLTVTSAQKNPTAFYLCASSSDRFNQPQHFGDGTRLSIL.

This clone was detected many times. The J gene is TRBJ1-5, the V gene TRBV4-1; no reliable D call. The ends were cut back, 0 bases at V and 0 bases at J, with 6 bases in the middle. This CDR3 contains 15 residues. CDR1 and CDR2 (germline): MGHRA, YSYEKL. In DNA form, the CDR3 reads TGCGCCAGCAGCCAAGAAGTGACTAGCAATCAGCCCCAGCATTTT. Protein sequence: CASSQEVTSNQPQHF.